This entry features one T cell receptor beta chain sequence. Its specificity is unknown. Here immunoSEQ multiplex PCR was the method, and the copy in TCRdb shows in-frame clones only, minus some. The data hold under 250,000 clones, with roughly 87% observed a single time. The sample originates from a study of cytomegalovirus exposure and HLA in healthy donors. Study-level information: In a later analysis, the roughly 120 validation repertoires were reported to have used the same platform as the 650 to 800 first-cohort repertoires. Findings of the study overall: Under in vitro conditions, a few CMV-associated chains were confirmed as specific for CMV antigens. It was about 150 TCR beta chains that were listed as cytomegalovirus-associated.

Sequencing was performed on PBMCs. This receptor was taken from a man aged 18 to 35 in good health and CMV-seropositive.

The CDR3 sequence: CASSVLSGRANEQFF. The CDR3, as DNA: TGTGCCAGCAGCGTGCTGAGCGGGAGGGCCAATGAGCAGTTCTTC. The chain recombines TRBV6-5 with TRBJ2-1; TRBD2 agrees at 10 bases. J was trimmed by 6 bases and V by 6 bases; bases with no gene match: 8. This CDR3 is built from 15 residues. Germline V gives CDR1 MNHEY, CDR2 SVGAGI.